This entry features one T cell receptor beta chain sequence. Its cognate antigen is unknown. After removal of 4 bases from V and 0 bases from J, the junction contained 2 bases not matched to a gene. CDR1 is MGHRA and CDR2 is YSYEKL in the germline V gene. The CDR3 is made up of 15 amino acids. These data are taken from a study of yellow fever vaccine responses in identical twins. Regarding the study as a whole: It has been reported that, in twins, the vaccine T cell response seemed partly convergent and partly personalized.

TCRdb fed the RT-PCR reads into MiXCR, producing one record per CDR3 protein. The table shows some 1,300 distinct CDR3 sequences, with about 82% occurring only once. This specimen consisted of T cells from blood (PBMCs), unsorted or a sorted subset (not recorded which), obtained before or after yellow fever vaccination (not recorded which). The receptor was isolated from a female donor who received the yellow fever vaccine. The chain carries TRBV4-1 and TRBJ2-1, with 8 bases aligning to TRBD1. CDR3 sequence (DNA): TGCGCCAGCAGCCCAACAGGGGGCTCCTACAATGAGCAGTTCTTC. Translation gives CASSPTGGSYNEQFF.